This T cell receptor beta chain originates from a study of blood T cell repertoires in COVID-19. Study-level information: The United States, Italy and Spain supplied acute and convalescent COVID-19 samples. Nucleic acid was either cDNA or gDNA, and it came from T cells, B-cell-depleted T cells, or PBMCs.

In the original workflow: Nucleated cell counts were estimated from reference gene primer amplification. The data were produced by immunoSEQ multiplex PCR, yet TCRdb's version contains in-frame clones alone and is incomplete. The V and J calls and the clone size are those of that table, but D and trimming were determined from the DNA. This table has roughly 290,000 clones, roughly 80% appearing once. Germline CDR1 SQVTM, CDR2 ANQGSEA. The CDR3 length is 13 residues. Trimming at V came to 3 bases and at J to 4 bases, leaving 3 bases not matched to a gene. The TCR comes from a woman in her forties or fifties with active or convalescent COVID-19. The sequencing input was peripheral blood. V usage is TRBV29-1 and J usage is TRBJ2-3; TRBD1 agrees at 8 bases. CDR3 coding DNA: TGCAGCGTTGACAGGGGGCGAGCAGATACGCAGTATTTT. Translating gives CSVDRGRADTQYF.